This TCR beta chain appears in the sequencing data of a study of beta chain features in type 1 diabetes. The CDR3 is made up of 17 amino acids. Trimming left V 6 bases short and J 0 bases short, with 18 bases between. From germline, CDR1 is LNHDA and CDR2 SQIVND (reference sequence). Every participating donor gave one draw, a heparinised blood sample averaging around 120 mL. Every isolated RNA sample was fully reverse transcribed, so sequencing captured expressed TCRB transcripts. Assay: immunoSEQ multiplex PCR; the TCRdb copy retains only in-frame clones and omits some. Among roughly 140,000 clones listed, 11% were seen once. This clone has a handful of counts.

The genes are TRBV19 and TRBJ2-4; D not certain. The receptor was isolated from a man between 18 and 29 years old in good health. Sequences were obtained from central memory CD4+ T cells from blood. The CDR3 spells CASSPGGRLLAKNIQYF. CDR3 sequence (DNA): TGTGCCAGTAGCCCAGGCGGACGTCTTCTAGCCAAAAACATTCAGTACTTC.